The sequence of this T cell receptor beta chain was determined in a study of OX40 agonist ivuxolimab in advanced cancers. TCRdb's copy holds only in-frame clones and misses some; the assay was immunoSEQ multiplex PCR. The sample consists of 65,000 to 95,000 clones, more than 80% of them appearing once. Comment on this clone: Its target is not known.

Trimming took 4 bases from V and 6 from J; bases not matched to a gene: 8. The CDR3 consists of 15 residues. CDR1 and CDR2 from the germline V gene are SGHTA and FQGTGA. Findings and caveats of the study: Normalized T-cell clonal expansion was also low in some nonresponders.

This receptor was taken from an adult with an advanced solid tumor such as melanoma, head and neck, liver or kidney cancer. Here the sequenced sample was CD4+ or CD8+ T cells sorted from blood, taken in a trial of the OX40 agonist ivuxolimab. V usage is TRBV7-3 and J usage is TRBJ1-2; 10 positions agree with TRBD1. CDR3 loop: CASSSRQGALDGYTF. The DNA for the CDR3 is TGTGCCAGCAGCTCTCGACAGGGGGCGTTGGATGGCTACACCTTC.